Listed below are T cell receptor beta chains from one sample, sequenced in a study of T cell clusters in autoimmune cytopenias. Following a re-call of the multiplex PCR reads, TCRdb has one entry per CDR3 protein and lacks DNA. The data include 7,800 or so distinct CDR3 sequences; the top ten clones carry approximately 15%. Sequenced input: peripheral blood. Every receptor here comes from a human donor with an autoimmune cytopenia or autoimmune hepatitis (not recorded which). Both conserved end residues are part of each CDR3. Clone size is shown for a subset of rows, as once, few, many or a class of expanded clone.

j_gene: TRBJ2-3
abundance: -
v_gene: TRBV18
CDR3aa: CASSPTTSGVSTDTQYF

j_gene: TRBJ2-7
abundance: -
v_gene: TRBV27
CDR3aa: CASSWGSGAGSYEQYF

j_gene: TRBJ2-7
abundance: -
v_gene: TRBV6-5
CDR3aa: CASSYLGTGPYEQYF

j_gene: TRBJ2-2
abundance: medium-sized
v_gene: TRBV5-5
CDR3aa: CASSAGDTGELFF

j_gene: TRBJ2-3
abundance: -
v_gene: TRBV5-1
CDR3aa: CASSLATGGVTDTQYF

j_gene: TRBJ2-2
abundance: -
v_gene: TRBV6-2/TRBV6-3
CDR3aa: CASTSSGSPNTGELFF

j_gene: TRBJ2-7
abundance: -
v_gene: TRBV19
CDR3aa: CASSIGDARSYEQYF

j_gene: TRBJ2-3
abundance: -
v_gene: TRBV18
CDR3aa: CASSPQDRTDTQYF

j_gene: TRBJ2-1
abundance: medium-sized
v_gene: TRBV18
CDR3aa: CASSQNAGNEQFF

j_gene: TRBJ1-5
abundance: -
v_gene: TRBV29-1
CDR3aa: CSVAQGAYQPQHF

j_gene: TRBJ1-5
abundance: -
v_gene: TRBV6-2/TRBV6-3
CDR3aa: CASSYSRQGGQPQHF

j_gene: TRBJ1-5
abundance: -
v_gene: TRBV12-3/TRBV12-4
CDR3aa: CASNGPYSNQPQHF

j_gene: TRBJ2-7
abundance: -
v_gene: TRBV6-6
CDR3aa: CASSYSMGNEQYF

j_gene: TRBJ2-5
abundance: medium-sized
v_gene: TRBV6-5
CDR3aa: CASSARTAQETQYF

j_gene: TRBJ1-1
abundance: -
v_gene: TRBV29-1
CDR3aa: CSGNRAVNTEAFF

j_gene: TRBJ1-3
abundance: -
v_gene: TRBV30
CDR3aa: CAWSPGEPGNTIYF

j_gene: TRBJ2-2
abundance: -
v_gene: TRBV7-6
CDR3aa: CASSLRGGGSNFQNPGELFF

j_gene: TRBJ1-1
abundance: -
v_gene: TRBV30
CDR3aa: CAWAGQQYTEAFF

j_gene: TRBJ1-2
abundance: -
v_gene: TRBV27
CDR3aa: CASSLQGEHGYTF

j_gene: TRBJ1-4
abundance: medium-sized
v_gene: TRBV6-2/TRBV6-3
CDR3aa: CASSSDRGDEKLFF

j_gene: TRBJ1-2
abundance: medium-sized
v_gene: TRBV29-1
CDR3aa: CSVEDNRGGYGYTF

j_gene: TRBJ2-7
abundance: medium-sized
v_gene: TRBV29-1
CDR3aa: CSVEEGSYEQYF

j_gene: TRBJ2-3
abundance: medium-sized
v_gene: TRBV6-5
CDR3aa: CASSPVVTDTQYF

j_gene: TRBJ2-7
abundance: -
v_gene: TRBV5-6
CDR3aa: CASSFRGSGIYEQYF

j_gene: TRBJ1-6
abundance: -
v_gene: TRBV30
CDR3aa: CAWSAPNTGPPNSPLHF

j_gene: TRBJ2-7
abundance: -
v_gene: TRBV6-2/TRBV6-3
CDR3aa: CASSYSPRGGVAYEQYF

j_gene: TRBJ1-3
abundance: -
v_gene: TRBV10-3
CDR3aa: CAIRDGTASGNTIYF

j_gene: TRBJ2-2
abundance: large
v_gene: TRBV29-1
CDR3aa: CSVEGLNTGELFF

j_gene: TRBJ1-5
abundance: -
v_gene: TRBV5-4
CDR3aa: CASSLAGGGPWGDQPQHF

j_gene: TRBJ1-6
abundance: -
v_gene: TRBV6-1
CDR3aa: CASSSRGDYNSPLHF

j_gene: TRBJ2-7
abundance: -
v_gene: TRBV5-1
CDR3aa: CASSLVGEGSYEQYF

j_gene: TRBJ1-2
abundance: -
v_gene: TRBV6-5
CDR3aa: CASSSGRGGYTF

j_gene: TRBJ2-5
abundance: -
v_gene: TRBV7-2
CDR3aa: CASSLGRETQYF

j_gene: TRBJ1-1
abundance: -
v_gene: TRBV27
CDR3aa: CASSNRQGAEAFF

j_gene: TRBJ2-7
abundance: -
v_gene: TRBV27
CDR3aa: CASTPLAGIGDEQYF

j_gene: TRBJ1-6
abundance: medium-sized
v_gene: TRBV19
CDR3aa: CASTTSGAYNSPLHF

j_gene: TRBJ1-5
abundance: -
v_gene: TRBV30
CDR3aa: CAWAKGRNQPQHF

j_gene: TRBJ1-2
abundance: -
v_gene: TRBV6-1
CDR3aa: CASSYRDYGYTF

j_gene: TRBJ2-3
abundance: -
v_gene: TRBV7-6
CDR3aa: CASSSGQGRSPDTQYF

j_gene: TRBJ2-7
abundance: -
v_gene: TRBV30
CDR3aa: CAWRKLPSYEQYF

j_gene: TRBJ2-3
abundance: medium-sized
v_gene: TRBV5-5
CDR3aa: CASSFLAGVQDTQYF

j_gene: TRBJ2-3
abundance: -
v_gene: TRBV19
CDR3aa: CASSPGGDREGDTQYF

j_gene: TRBJ2-2
abundance: -
v_gene: TRBV7-3
CDR3aa: CASRGTNTGELFF

j_gene: TRBJ2-1
abundance: -
v_gene: TRBV5-3
CDR3aa: CARSLAGRAVPSSYNEQFF

j_gene: TRBJ2-7
abundance: -
v_gene: TRBV5-4
CDR3aa: CASSRDRGQYEQYF

j_gene: TRBJ2-7
abundance: -
v_gene: TRBV27
CDR3aa: CASSPRNSGSGEQYF

j_gene: TRBJ2-3
abundance: -
v_gene: TRBV5-1
CDR3aa: CASSFSTDTQYF

j_gene: TRBJ2-7
abundance: -
v_gene: TRBV7-9
CDR3aa: CASSSPRARHEQYF

j_gene: TRBJ2-5
abundance: -
v_gene: TRBV7-2
CDR3aa: CASSRGLAGGRETQYF

j_gene: TRBJ1-3
abundance: -
v_gene: TRBV7-6
CDR3aa: CASSLLGWLESGNTIYF

j_gene: TRBJ2-3
abundance: -
v_gene: TRBV7-2
CDR3aa: CASSSPPGETQYF

j_gene: TRBJ1-2
abundance: -
v_gene: TRBV5-6
CDR3aa: CASSLTRPLPGYTF